This T cell receptor beta chain stems from a study of OX40 agonist ivuxolimab in advanced cancers. Regarding the complete study: Ivuxolimab was a fully human IgG2 agonistic monoclonal antibody targeting the costimulatory receptor OX40 (CD134). The paper covers the monotherapy dose-escalation part of the phase I ivuxolimab trial, which included N of about 50 patients. Intravenous ivuxolimab was administered to patients every 2 weeks at six dose levels: 0.01, 0.1, 0.3, 1.5, 3 and 10 mg/kg. In the dose-escalation cohort, 75% to 85% of patients were male, and the mean age was approximately 60 years with a range of about 20 to 90. Patients were allowed to have had prior anti-PD-1, anti-PD-L1 or anti-CTLA-4 therapy, and 30% to 50% of the dose-escalation patients had previously received checkpoint inhibitors. Of the 50 or so patients in dose escalation, about 20 had hepatocellular carcinoma, approximately 15 had melanoma, 9 had renal cell carcinoma and 9 had head and neck cancer. The purpose of peripheral TCRbeta sequencing was to test whether ivuxolimab changed TCR sequence diversity and led to clonal T-cell expansion. Three dose-escalation patients achieved partial responses, one with hepatocellular carcinoma and two with cutaneous melanoma.

Patients with autoimmune disease history or receiving systemic immunosuppression were excluded from the trial. Peripheral blood for TCR sequencing was collected from all dose cohorts at baseline, on cycle 4 day 1, and on cycle 7 day 1. Samples came from an open-label, multicenter, first-in-human phase I dose-escalation trial of ivuxolimab. The trial enrolled adults with locally advanced or metastatic head and neck squamous cell, hepatocellular, melanoma or renal cell carcinoma. Before TCR sequencing, CD4+ T cells and CD8+ T cells were sorted from peripheral blood as separate populations. Comment on this clone: The antigen it recognizes is unknown. Base qualities are not at hand, and no much larger clone is one base apart.

Study-wide conclusions, independent of this receptor: Clonal expansion of both CD4+ and CD8+ blood T cells was observed from baseline to week 6 at doses 0.1 to 3.0 mg/kg. In the 0.1-3.0 mg/kg groups, partial responders were among the patients with the lowest normalized peripheral clonal expansion, particularly in CD8+ T cells. After ivuxolimab, expanded clones were on average more numerous among CD8+ T cells than among CD4+ T cells. Low levels of normalized T-cell clonal expansion were also seen in some patients who did not respond. The antigen specificity of the clonally expanded peripheral T cells was not determined.

For sequencing of the TCRbeta CDR3 region, genomic DNA was extracted from the sorted cells. TCRbeta CDR3 regions were sequenced using the immunoSEQ Assay. The source is immuneACCESS, and TCRdb retained only in-frame sequences with V and J called. Part of the clones is not carried over; for the studies checked, unresolved V genes explain less than half of this, and the remainder is unexplained. The sample data list 35,000 to 45,000 clones, and roughly nine tenths of these were observed just once. 16% of the sample is held by the ten biggest clonotypes. V and J are trimmed by 5 bases and 3 bases, and the gene matches miss 7 bases of the junction. CDR1 SGHVS and CDR2 FNYEAQ were looked up in the germline V gene. The CDR3, from cysteine to phenylalanine, totals 15 residues. Of the read, only the CDR3 DNA is kept; its 45 bases are in frame from base 1.

The chain employs TRBV7-6 and TRBJ2-1; TRBD2 fits 7 bases in the junction. This specimen was CD4+ or CD8+ T cells sorted from blood, taken in a trial of the OX40 agonist ivuxolimab. The TCR originated in an adult with an advanced solid tumor such as melanoma, head and neck, liver or kidney cancer. The DNA is as follows: TGTGCCAGCAGCCAAACCCGGGGGGACTACAATGAGCAGTTCTTC. Translated, this is CASSQTRGDYNEQFF.